These 5 T cell receptor beta chains share one sample of origin, sequenced in a study of cytomegalovirus exposure and HLA in healthy donors. Primers included in the PCR were 60 Vbeta and 13 Jbeta primers. Libraries were prepared by immunoSEQ multiplex PCR; TCRdb keeps only in-frame clonotypes and omits some of them. Altogether 80,000 or so clones are present, over 60% being singletons, with the ten largest covering around 10%. Material for sequencing was PBMCs. Every receptor here comes from a woman aged 40 to 49 in good health and CMV-seropositive.

The CDR3 protein is CASSYGGARHEQYF. The CDR3 nucleotides are TGTGCCAGCAGTTACGGGGGGGCCAGACACGAGCAGTACTTC. This chain joins TRBV6-5 and TRBJ2-7, with D possibly TRBD2 on 7 matching bases. Looked up from germline, CDR1 is MNHEY and CDR2 is SVGAGI. The CDR3 spans 14 residues. Trimming stripped 2 bases from V and 5 bases from J, with 13 bases between.

Only a few counts were recorded for this clone. V gene TRBV30 combines with J gene TRBJ1-1; D is unresolved. In germline, CDR1 is GTSNPN, CDR2 SVGIG (reference sequence). With 3 bases removed from V and 0 bases from J, the gap between germline ends came to 11 bases. CDR3 length: 14 amino acids. CDR3 amino acids: CAWSGRLMNTEAFF. The CDR3 DNA reads TGTGCCTGGAGCGGGAGGCTGATGAACACTGAAGCTTTCTTT.

The chain recombines TRBV5-8 with TRBJ2-7; the D gene is possibly TRBD2 (6 bases). The V and J ends lost 2 bases and 7 bases respectively, with 16 bases between them. This CDR3 comprises 14 residues. Germline assignment: CDR1 SGHTS and CDR2 YDEGEE. The CDR3 loop reads CASSFAGPLREQYF. The CDR3 bases are TGTGCCAGCAGCTTCGCGGGGCCCCTTAGGGAGCAGTACTTC.

The chain is built from TRBV2 and TRBJ2-5, with 8 bases that match TRBD2. There are 13 residues in the CDR3. The V segment lost 3 bases and the J segment 5 bases; nucleotides outside the gene matches: 2. Germline CDR1 SNHLY, CDR2 FYNNEI. CDR3 residues: CASSDSGGETQYF. The CDR3 DNA sequence: TGTGCCAGCAGTGACAGCGGGGGTGAGACCCAGTACTTC. The variable domain in full, with the rest retrieved from reference TRBV2 and TRBJ2-5, is EPEVTQTPSHQVTQMGQEVILRCVPISNHLYFYWYRQILGQKVEFLVSFYNNEISEKSEIFDDQFSVERPDGSNFTLKIRSTKLEDSAMYFCASSDSGGETQYFGPGTRLLVL.

The J gene is TRBJ1-1, the V gene TRBV7-2, with 9 bases fitting TRBD1. Germline V gives CDR1 SGHTA, CDR2 FQGNSA. CDR3 length equals 15 residues. The junction had 4 bases not matched to a gene; V was cut back by 4 bases and J by 1 base. The CDR3 DNA sequence: TGTGCCAGCAGCTCCTCGGGACAGGGGAACACTGAAGCTTTCTTT. It yields the protein CASSSSGQGNTEAFF.